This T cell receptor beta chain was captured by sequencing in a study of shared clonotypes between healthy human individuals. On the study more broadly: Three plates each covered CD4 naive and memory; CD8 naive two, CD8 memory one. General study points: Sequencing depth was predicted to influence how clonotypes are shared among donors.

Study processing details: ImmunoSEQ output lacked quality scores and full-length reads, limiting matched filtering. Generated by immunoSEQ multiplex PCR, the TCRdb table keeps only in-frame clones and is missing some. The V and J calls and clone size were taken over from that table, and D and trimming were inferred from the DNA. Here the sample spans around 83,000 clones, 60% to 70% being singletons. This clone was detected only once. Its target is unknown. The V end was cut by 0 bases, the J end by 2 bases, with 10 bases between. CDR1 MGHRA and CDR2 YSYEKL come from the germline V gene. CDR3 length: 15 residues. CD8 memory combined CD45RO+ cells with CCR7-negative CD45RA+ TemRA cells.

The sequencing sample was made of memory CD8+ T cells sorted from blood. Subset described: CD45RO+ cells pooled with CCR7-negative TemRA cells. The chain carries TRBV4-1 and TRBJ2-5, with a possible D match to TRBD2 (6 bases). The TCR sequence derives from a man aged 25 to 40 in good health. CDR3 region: CASSQEGREQETQYF. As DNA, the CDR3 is TGCGCCAGCAGCCAAGAGGGGCGGGAACAAGAGACCCAGTACTTC.